This TCR beta chain was retrieved from a study of T cell repertoires in cytomegalovirus infection. As for the study in general: Both CMV infection and a matching HLA type were indicated by public TCR beta signatures.

TCRdb re-called the reads with MiXCR, one entry per CDR3 protein. The sample contains some 230,000 distinct CDR3 sequences, 22% of which appear only once. Whole-study results and caveats: The cumulative frequency of public TCR beta families identified carriers of CMV plus the relevant HLA. Dominant in the ex vivo response were TCR beta clonotypes restricted by HLA-C and specific for CMV.

The CDR3 loop spans 15 amino acids. V gave up 5 bases and J gave up 0 bases, with 13 bases separating them. Germline lookup yields CDR1 SGHTA and CDR2 FQGNSA. This clonotype has at least ten counts. Its specificity is unknown. This chain uses TRBV7-2 with TRBJ1-1; D remains ambiguous. The sample taken for sequencing was CD8+ T cells from PBMCs. The origin of this receptor is a human donor in good health (CMV status not recorded). Some clones in this sample may be carry-over from other donors' samples. The CDR3 coding sequence is TGTGCCAGCAGCCCGCGGACGGTCATGAACACTGAAGCTTTCTTT. Its protein is CASSPRTVMNTEAFF.